Below are 20 T cell receptor beta chains sequenced from a single sample in a study of neurological immune-mediated disorders. TCRdb reprocessed the 5' RACE reads via MiXCR and lists one record per CDR3 protein. Of about 62,000 distinct CDR3 sequences in the sample, under 5% were seen once. Sequencing input: PBMCs. The origin of the receptors is a woman aged 50 to 60 with multiple sclerosis.

This clonotype was counted at least ten times. The chain links TRBV5-1 to TRBJ2-7; D is undetermined. With 4 bases removed from V and 4 bases from J, the gap between germline ends came to 18 bases. The CDR3 has 15 residues. Per the germline V gene, CDR1 is SGHRS and CDR2 is YFSETQ. The CDR3 spells CASSPPQKMMYEQYF. DNA of the CDR3: TGCGCCAGCAGCCCGCCTCAAAAGATGATGTACGAGCAGTACTTC.

This chain links TRBV14 with TRBJ2-3; weak D call: TRBD2 (5 bases). Germline V gene sequence: CDR1 SGHDN, CDR2 FVKESK. Deletions cut 7 bases from V and 2 bases from J, with 16 bases between. This CDR3 contains 15 residues. This chain's CDR3 is CASTRTGSPTDTQYF. CDR3 nucleotides: TGTGCCAGCACCCGAACGGGATCACCCACAGATACGCAGTATTTT.

This clonotype was observed many times. The chain has TRBV4-2 and TRBJ1-2; 8 nucleotides match TRBD1. V dropped 2 bases and J dropped 4; count of bases not matched to a gene: 6. Looked up from germline, CDR1 is LGHNA and CDR2 is YNFKEQ. There are 15 residues in the CDR3. CDR3 region: CASSQRTGTSYGYTF. The CDR3 bases are TGTGCCAGCAGCCAACGGACAGGGACTTCCTATGGCTACACCTTC.

This clonotype was seen repeatedly, ten times or more. The rearrangement joins TRBV5-5 to TRBJ1-1; the D is unclear. The germline CDR1 and CDR2 sequences are SGHKS and YYEKEE (reference sequence). V lost 4 bases and J lost 3, with 16 bases in between. The length of the CDR3 is 15 residues. CDR3 coding DNA: TGTGCCAGCAGCGTTGGCCGGGAGCCCTACACTGAAGCTTTCTTT. As protein: CASSVGREPYTEAFF.

This clonotype came up many times. This chain joins TRBV14 and TRBJ1-2; D gene unclear. The germline V and J ends were trimmed by 4 bases and 2 bases, with 8 bases remaining between them. This CDR3 contains 13 residues. Germline V gene data show CDR1 as SGHDN and CDR2 as FVKESK. CDR3: CASSPQENYGYTF. CDR3 nucleotides: TGTGCCAGCAGCCCTCAGGAGAACTATGGCTACACCTTC.

V gene TRBV9 combines with J gene TRBJ2-1; D unresolved. V lost 0 bases, J lost 4 bases, and 8 bases lay in between. The germline V gene encodes CDR1 SGDLS and CDR2 YYNGEE. The CDR3 covers 14 residues. CDR3 residues: CASSVAETYNEQFF. The CDR3 coding sequence is TGTGCCAGCAGCGTAGCGGAAACTTACAATGAGCAGTTCTTC.

Many counts were recorded for this clonotype. The chain employs TRBV7-3 and TRBJ2-5, with D possibly TRBD2 on 6 matching bases. Germline CDR1 reads SGHTA; CDR2 reads FQGTGA. Trimming removed 1 base at V and 5 bases at J, with 14 bases between. The CDR3 has 15 amino acids. The CDR3 is CASSLRRGEAETQYF. The CDR3 coding sequence is TGTGCCAGCAGCTTAAGGCGGGGTGAAGCGGAGACCCAGTACTTC.

This clonotype was recorded many times. At one of its ends the junction is not consistent with the germline gene, which may arise from a read error. The rearrangement uses TRBV7-7 and TRBJ2-5, with 10 bases that match TRBD1. The CDR3 runs 13 residues. CDR1 and CDR2 (germline): SSHAT, FNYEAQ (reference sequence). The CDR3 protein is CASSPGQGWTQYF. The CDR3 nucleotides read TGTGCTAGCAGCCCGGGACAGGGGTGGACCCAGTACTTC.

This clonotype was seen a handful of times. The chain is built from TRBV19 and TRBJ2-7; D is ambiguous. Trimming removed 6 bases at V and 5 bases at J, with 8 bases between. The germline CDR1 and CDR2 sequences are LNHDA and SQIVND (reference sequence). CDR3 length equals 11 residues. CDR3 region: CASRSDDEQYF. CDR3 sequence (DNA): TGTGCCAGTAGATCGGATGACGAGCAGTACTTC.

This rearrangement joins TRBV7-2 to TRBJ1-2; possibly TRBD1 for D (5 bases). Germline CDR1 and CDR2: SGHTA and FQGNSA. CDR3 size: 12 residues. Between the trimmed V and J ends, which lost 6 bases and 6 bases, there was a span of 11 bases. In DNA form, the CDR3 reads TGTGCCAGCAGGGGGGTAGGTGATGGCTACACCTTC. Translated, it gives CASRGVGDGYTF.

This clonotype was detected ten times or more. The J gene is TRBJ2-7, the V gene TRBV7-2; D is perhaps TRBD1 or TRBD2 (5 bases each). CDR3 length equals 13 residues. Trimming pared 8 bases from V and 3 bases from J, leaving 14 bases between. CDR1 and CDR2 (germline): SGHTA, FQGNSA. CDR3 loop: CASSRDVNYEQYF. The CDR3 bases are TGTGCCAGCTCCAGGGACGTAAACTACGAGCAGTACTTC.

In this sample, this clonotype turned up many times. The rearrangement joins TRBV28 to TRBJ1-6; D gene unclear. The CDR3 length is 17 residues. Germline CDR1 MDHEN, CDR2 SYDVKM. V lost 3 bases and J lost 13, with 25 bases in between. CDR3 bases: TGTGCCAGCAGTTTCCCTTCCGGTGCGGAGGATGGGAGGCCCCTCCACTTT. Translating gives CASSFPSGAEDGRPLHF.

This clonotype was seen many times. The rearrangement links TRBV3-1 to TRBJ2-1; 9 bases are a match to TRBD2. This CDR3 has 16 amino acids. The J segment lost 4 bases and the V segment lost 0 bases, leaving 4 bases of the junction unmatched. CDR1 is LGHDT and CDR2 is YNNKEL in the germline V gene (reference sequence). CDR3 protein: CASSQDRLAGYNEQFF. The CDR3 DNA reads TGTGCCAGCAGCCAAGATCGTCTAGCGGGGTACAATGAGCAGTTCTTC.

This clonotype was counted at least ten times. The chain is built from TRBV6-5 and TRBJ2-1; D not resolved. This CDR3 is 12 amino acids long. Trimming removed 8 bases at V and 2 bases at J, with 7 bases between. Germline assignment: CDR1 MNHEY and CDR2 SVGAGI. The CDR3 sequence: CASVDAYNEQFF. The CDR3 nucleotides read TGTGCCAGCGTGGACGCCTACAATGAGCAGTTCTTC.

In this sample, this clonotype turned up many times. The J gene is TRBJ2-6, the V gene TRBV7-9; TRBD1 matches 7 bases. Germline V CDR1 and CDR2: SEHNR, FQNEAQ (reference sequence). Germline trimming cut 8 bases from V and 2 bases from J; bases unmatched to any gene: 3. The CDR3 runs to 14 residues. The CDR3 DNA follows: TGTGCCAGCGGAGACAGGGCTGGGGCCAACGTCCTGACTTTC. Amino acids: CASGDRAGANVLTF.

This clonotype appeared many times. The chain carries TRBV7-2 and TRBJ2-1; D may be TRBD2 (5 bases). This CDR3 has 12 residues. Germline V lookup: CDR1 SGHTA, CDR2 FQGNSA. The V gene lost 1 base and the J gene lost 14 bases, with 12 bases spanning the gap. In nucleotides, the CDR3 is TGTGCCAGCAGCTTAGGCCCAGAGAGGGAGTTCTTC. It yields the protein CASSLGPEREFF.

This clonotype has ten or more counts. This CDR3 reads CASSVEGDSRDEQFF. CDR3 nucleotide sequence: TGTGCCAGCAGCGTAGAGGGGGACAGCAGGGATGAGCAGTTCTTC. The genes are TRBV9 and TRBJ2-1, with 7 bases identical to TRBD1. There are 15 residues in the CDR3. The J segment lost 8 bases and the V segment lost 0 bases, leaving 8 bases of the junction unmatched. Per germline, CDR1 SGDLS and CDR2 YYNGEE.

Many counts were recorded for this clonotype. V is TRBV5-1 and J is TRBJ2-2; unclear D gene. The CDR3 consists of 15 residues. Germline V lookup: CDR1 SGHRS, CDR2 YFSETQ. Trimming cost V 0 bases and J 3 bases, with 9 bases left between them. The CDR3 region is CASSLGHQDTGELFF. For the CDR3, the DNA is TGCGCCAGCAGCTTGGGGCACCAGGACACCGGGGAGCTGTTTTTT. Combining the CDR3 with reference TRBV5-1 and TRBJ2-2 gives the whole variable domain KAGVTQTPRYLIKTRGQQVTLSCSPISGHRSVSWYQQTPGQGLQFLFEYFSETQRNKGNFPGRFSGRQFSNSRSEMNVSTLELGDSALYLCASSLGHQDTGELFFGEGSRLTVL.

As for this clonotype: This may be a read error, as it is one base from a much larger clone. DNA for the CDR3: TGTGCCAGCAGCGTGGACGGCACAGATACGCAGTATTTT. It translates to CASSVDGTDTQYF. The chain recombines TRBV7-9 with TRBJ2-3; D remains unclear. Germline-derived CDR1 and CDR2 are SEHNR and FQNEAQ (reference sequence). V lost 5 bases to trimming and J lost 1 base, with 7 bases between them. This CDR3 has 13 residues.

This clonotype was observed many times. This sequence joins TRBV20-1 and TRBJ1-2, with TRBD1 matching over 8 bases. Germline CDR1 and CDR2: DFQATT and SNEGSKA (reference sequence). The CDR3 has 11 residues. The junction had 3 bases not matched to a gene; V was cut back by 5 bases and J by 7 bases. The CDR3 reads CSAADRAGYTF. CDR3 nucleotides: TGCAGTGCTGCGGACAGGGCTGGCTACACCTTC.